The 15 T cell receptor beta chains reported below all come from one sample, sequenced in a study of blood T cell repertoires in COVID-19. Some clones are missing from TCRdb's copy, which holds only in-frame ones; the method was immunoSEQ multiplex PCR. This sample has roughly 200,000 clones, with 90% found just once. Sequenced sample: peripheral blood. These receptors all stem from a middle-aged man with acute or convalescent COVID-19.

The J gene is TRBJ1-2, the V gene TRBV10-2; D might be TRBD1 (5 bases). The CDR3 length is 13 residues. The ends were cut back, 3 bases at V and 4 bases at J, with 9 bases in the middle. Germline values: CDR1 WSHSY, CDR2 SAAADI. The CDR3 is CASSDRAGYGYTF. CDR3 nucleotide sequence: TGCGCCAGCAGTGACAGGGCTGGCTATGGCTACACCTTC.

V gene TRBV4-1 combines with J gene TRBJ2-5; D not resolved. CDR1 and CDR2 from the germline V gene are MGHRA and YSYEKL. Trimming removed 1 base at V and 2 bases at J, with 14 bases between. This CDR3 has 16 amino acids. CDR3 bases: TGCGCCAGCAGCCAAGGCCAGTGGGCAAGTCAAGAGACCCAGTACTTC. It encodes CASSQGQWASQETQYF.

The chain recombines TRBV3-1 (or the pseudogene TRBV3-2) with TRBJ1-4; 11 bases fit TRBD1. The CDR3 has 17 residues. With V trimmed by 2 bases and J by 1 base, 3 bases remained unmatched. Per the germline V gene, CDR1 is LGHDT and CDR2 is YNNKEL (reference sequence). CDR3 protein: CASSQWDRGITNEKLFF. The CDR3 DNA is TGTGCCAGCAGCCAATGGGACAGGGGGATAACTAATGAAAAACTGTTTTTT.

This chain joins TRBV7-2 and TRBJ2-3; D unclear. Germline CDR1 reads SGHTA; CDR2 reads FQGNSA. This CDR3 region has 15 residues. V gave up 3 bases and J gave up 0 bases, with 10 bases separating them. CDR3 nucleotides: TGTGCCAGCAGCTTTGGTAGCACTAGCACAGATACGCAGTATTTT. Translation: CASSFGSTSTDTQYF.

As DNA, the CDR3 is TGTGCCACCAGCAGAGCCCCGACAGGGGGCTTAGCCGAGCAGTACTTC. Its translation: CATSRAPTGGLAEQYF. The rearrangement links TRBV15 to TRBJ2-7, with TRBD1 matching over 10 bases. The V and J ends lost 1 base and 6 bases, in that order; junction bases with no gene match: 9. Looked up from germline, CDR1 is LNHNV and CDR2 is YYDKDF (reference sequence). The CDR3 length is 16 residues.

This rearrangement joins TRBV20-1 to TRBJ2-1, with no clear D. Trimming took off 3 bases at V and 10 bases at J, with 7 bases between the two ends. This CDR3 is 10 amino acids long. Germline lookup yields CDR1 DFQATT and CDR2 SNEGSKA (reference sequence). This chain's CDR3 is CSASNREQFF. The CDR3 nucleotides are TGCAGTGCTAGTAACAGAGAGCAGTTCTTC.

V usage is TRBV6-2 or TRBV6-3 and J usage is TRBJ2-5; D might be TRBD2 (5 bases). The CDR3 covers 15 residues. Germline lookup yields CDR1 MNHEY and CDR2 SVGEGT. V was trimmed by 6 bases and J by 5 bases, leaving 19 bases between them. CDR3 bases: TGTGCCAGCAGCCCCGGGGTGGTAGCCAGGGAGACCCAGTACTTC. This sequence encodes CASSPGVVARETQYF.

The J gene is TRBJ1-4, the V gene TRBV10-2, with D possibly being TRBD1 (5 bases). Per germline, CDR1 WSHSY and CDR2 SAAADI. The CDR3 runs to 14 residues. The germline V and J ends were trimmed by 3 bases and 7 bases, with 12 bases remaining between them. This CDR3 is CASSDEGRGEKLFF. CDR3 DNA sequence: TGCGCCAGCAGTGACGAGGGGAGGGGTGAAAAACTGTTTTTT.

The gene calls are TRBV15 and TRBJ2-1, with D possibly matching TRBD1 (6 bases). Germline lookup yields CDR1 LNHNV and CDR2 YYDKDF (reference sequence). V lost 5 bases and J 0 bases, leaving 11 bases between the germline ends. The length of the CDR3 is 15 residues. CDR3 sequence: CATSGQWVSYNEQFF. The CDR3, as DNA: TGTGCCACCAGCGGACAGTGGGTCTCCTACAATGAGCAGTTCTTC.

CDR3 coding DNA: TGTGCCAGCAGCGTAGGGGAGCCTAACTATGGCTACACCTTC. Protein sequence: CASSVGEPNYGYTF. This chain links TRBV9 with TRBJ1-2; D ambiguous. Per the germline V gene, CDR1 is SGDLS and CDR2 is YYNGEE. The CDR3 is 14 amino acids. Trimming took 0 bases from V and 0 from J, leaving 6 bases between them.

The DNA of the CDR3 is TGTGCCAGCACGTTAGCGGGGGGGGTCACAGATACGCAGTATTTT. Its protein is CASTLAGGVTDTQYF. This chain connects TRBV5-4 to TRBJ2-3; TRBD2 matches at 11 bases. This CDR3 has 15 residues. The germline V gene has CDR1 SGHNT and CDR2 YYREEE (reference sequence). With 6 bases clipped from V and 2 bases from J, the junction kept 5 bases outside the gene matches.

The rearrangement links TRBV7-2 to TRBJ1-2, with 9 bases matching TRBD1. Unmatched junction bases numbered 8, after V lost 5 bases and J lost 7 bases. This CDR3 region has 14 residues. Germline V gene lookup returns CDR1 SGHTA and CDR2 FQGNSA. The CDR3 DNA sequence: TGTGCCAGCAGCCCAGGACAGGGGATGTTTGGCTACACCTTC. Protein: CASSPGQGMFGYTF.

The chain couples TRBV5-1 to TRBJ1-4; the match to TRBD1 covers 9 bases. The CDR3 loop spans 13 amino acids. Germline CDR1 is SGHRS and CDR2 is YFSETQ. V lost 5 bases, J lost 8 bases, and 4 bases stayed unmatched. CDR3 coding DNA: TGCGCCAGCAGGACAGGGGGGAGGGAAAAACTGTTTTTT. This gives the protein CASRTGGREKLFF. The entire variable domain, with the rest obtained from reference TRBV5-1 and TRBJ1-4, is as follows: KAGVTQTPRYLIKTRGQQVTLSCSPISGHRSVSWYQQTPGQGLQFLFEYFSETQRNKGNFPGRFSGRQFSNSRSEMNVSTLELGDSALYLCASRTGGREKLFFGSGTQLSVL.

The gene calls are TRBV28 and TRBJ2-7, with a tentative D call TRBD2 (6 bases). Trimming left V 10 bases short and J 2 bases short, with 15 bases between. The germline V gene has CDR1 MDHEN and CDR2 SYDVKM. The CDR3 runs 13 residues. CDR3 DNA: TGTGCCACCACCGGGGCGGGGCCCTACGAGCAGTACTTC. It translates to CATTGAGPYEQYF.

The chain is built from TRBV18 and TRBJ1-6; D gene uncertain. The CDR3 is made up of 17 amino acids. V lost 3 bases and J 3 bases, leaving 15 bases between the germline ends. The germline gives CDR1 KGHSH, CDR2 LQKENI. CDR3 in DNA: TGTGCCAGCTCACCTCCGGAGGGATCCGACTATAATTCACCCCTCCACTTT. Its translation: CASSPPEGSDYNSPLHF.